This entry lists 10 T cell receptor beta chains sequenced from one sample in a study of blood T cells in healthy people across ages. Sample-barcoded 5' priming and a J-beta primer mix drove a second PCR of 7 to 11 cycles. TCRdb redid the calling of the 5' RACE reads with MiXCR, one entry per CDR3 protein. Of about 1,500,000 distinct CDR3 sequences listed, 28% are singletons. Sequenced material: blood. The receptors come from a woman in her 30s in good health.

The J gene is TRBJ1-1, the V gene TRBV12-3 or TRBV12-4, with 8 bases that match TRBD1. V was pared by 5 bases and J by 6 bases, with 14 bases of the junction left unmatched. CDR3 length: 16 amino acids. CDR3 protein: CASSQGTGLSEAEAFF. The DNA for the CDR3 is TGTGCCAGCAGTCAAGGGACAGGTTTAAGTGAGGCTGAAGCTTTCTTT.

This rearrangement joins TRBV29-1 to TRBJ2-7; D call uncertain. The germline V gene has CDR1 SQVTM and CDR2 ANQGSEA. The CDR3 contains 12 residues. The V end was cut by 7 bases, the J end by 2 bases, with 12 bases between. Written as DNA, the CDR3 is TGCAGCGCGGCATCAGATACCTACGAGCAGTACTTC. This codes for CSAASDTYEQYF.

The V call is TRBV3-1, the J call TRBJ1-2; possibly TRBD1 for D (6 bases). CDR1 and CDR2 from the germline V gene are LGHDT and YNNKEL (reference sequence). CDR3 size: 18 residues. Trimming shortened V by 0 bases and J by 4 bases, and 21 bases separated the two germline ends. CDR3 sequence (DNA): TGTGCCAGCAGCCAAGAACCCCCCATCGTGGACAGTCCCTATGGCTACACCTTC. Amino acid sequence: CASSQEPPIVDSPYGYTF.

The V and J genes are TRBV12-3 or TRBV12-4 and TRBJ2-2; a weak D match, TRBD2 (6 bases). This CDR3 contains 14 residues. Trimming shortened V by 6 bases and J by 4 bases, and 12 bases separated the two germline ends. The CDR3 DNA reads TGTGCCAGCAGGCCCCTAGCGTCCACCGGGGAGCTGTTTTTT. Translating gives CASRPLASTGELFF.

This clonotype was detected a few times. V and J are TRBV20-1 and TRBJ2-1, with TRBD2 matching 10 bases. The CDR3 length is 15 residues. The trim removed 5 bases at V and 4 bases at J, leaving 8 bases unmatched. CDR1 is DFQATT, CDR2 SNEGSKA, per germline (reference sequence). CDR3 DNA: TGCAGTGCTGGTGAATGGACTAGCGGATACAATGAGCAGTTCTTC. Its protein product is CSAGEWTSGYNEQFF.

This clonotype showed up just a few times. The chain couples TRBV2 to TRBJ2-1; 8 nucleotides match TRBD1. Germline CDR1 and CDR2: SNHLY and FYNNEI. The CDR3 covers 14 residues. V dropped 2 bases and J dropped 7; count of bases not matched to a gene: 4. The CDR3 sequence: CASSEMTGDNEQFF. The DNA of the CDR3 is TGTGCCAGCAGTGAAATGACAGGGGATAATGAGCAGTTCTTC. Using reference TRBV2 and TRBJ2-1 for the parts outside the CDR3, the full variable domain is EPEVTQTPSHQVTQMGQEVILRCVPISNHLYFYWYRQILGQKVEFLVSFYNNEISEKSEIFDDQFSVERPDGSNFTLKIRSTKLEDSAMYFCASSEMTGDNEQFFGPGTRLTVL.

This clonotype was seen ten or more times. The chain couples TRBV9 to TRBJ2-4, with D perhaps assigned TRBD1 or TRBD2 (5 bases each). Trimming stripped 4 bases from V and 8 bases from J, with 10 bases between. This CDR3 contains 12 residues. CDR1 is SGDLS, CDR2 YYNGEE, per germline. CDR3 loop: CASSPGTDIQYF. DNA of the CDR3: TGTGCCAGCAGCCCCGGGACGGACATTCAGTACTTC.

The J gene is TRBJ1-3, the V gene TRBV6-5, with 7 bases matching TRBD1. V was pared by 5 bases and J by 2 bases, with 6 bases of the junction left unmatched. This CDR3 region has 15 residues. Germline lookup yields CDR1 MNHEY and CDR2 SVGAGI. This CDR3 is CASSTTGWAGNTIYF. For the CDR3, the DNA is TGTGCCAGCAGTACGACAGGGTGGGCTGGAAACACCATATATTTT.

In this sample, this clonotype turned up many times. This sequence joins TRBV10-3 and TRBJ1-5; D perhaps matches TRBD1 (5 bases). With 0 bases removed from V and 4 bases from J, the gap between germline ends came to 13 bases. The CDR3 is made up of 16 amino acids. Germline V gives CDR1 ENHRY, CDR2 SYGVKD. The CDR3 is CAISESWDGRNQPQHF. CDR3 in DNA: TGTGCCATCAGTGAGTCTTGGGACGGCCGGAATCAGCCCCAGCATTTT.

Here the CDR3 reads CASRRGERYEQYF. CDR3 bases: TGTGCCAGCAGGAGGGGAGAAAGGTACGAGCAGTACTTC. The chain uses TRBV27 and TRBJ2-7; D possibly matches TRBD1 or TRBD2 (5 bases each). Germline CDR1 MNHEY, CDR2 SMNVEV (reference sequence). CDR3 size: 13 residues. V lost 6 bases and J 4 bases, leaving 13 bases between the germline ends.